A selection of T cell receptor beta chains follows, all from one sample in a study of T cell responses to AZD1222 COVID-19 vaccine. Sequenced by immunoSEQ multiplex PCR; TCRdb stores in-frame clones only, minus some. There are hundreds of thousands of clones in the sample; approximately 94% occur only once, and roughly 0.99% lies in the top ten. The sample consisted of peripheral blood, taken on day 0 of MenACWY control vaccination. The receptors stem from an adult in good health. The CDR3 runs from the conserved cysteine through the conserved F or W. D genes are given only for firm matches. Clone size is given for some rows only: seen once, a few or many times, or a class if the clone is expanded.

TRBJ1-2	TRBV13	once	-	15	CASSSDIVPVYGYTF	TGTGCCAGCAGCTCGGACATCGTCCCGGTATATGGCTACACCTTC
TRBJ1-1	TRBV6-5	-	-	14	CASSYSKFGSEAFF	TGTGCCAGCAGTTACTCGAAGTTTGGCTCCGAAGCTTTCTTT
TRBJ1-2	TRBV28	-	-	12	CASSPTVSGYTF	TGTGCCAGCAGTCCGACTGTTAGCGGCTACACCTTC
TRBJ2-3	TRBV5-4	-	TRBD1	13	CASSLTGGDTQYF	TGTGCCAGCAGCTTGACAGGGGGTGATACGCAGTATTTT
TRBJ2-2	TRBV9	-	TRBD2	15	CASSPRGGNTGELFF	TGTGCCAGCAGCCCCCGGGGGGGCAACACCGGGGAGCTGTTTTTT
TRBJ2-7	TRBV7-2	once	-	14	CASSWGSTSYEQYF	TGTGCCAGCAGCTGGGGATCTACCTCCTACGAGCAGTACTTC
TRBJ1-4	TRBV9	-	-	16	CASSVLPGRTNEKLFF	TGTGCCAGCAGCGTACTTCCGGGACGTACTAATGAAAAACTGTTTTTT
TRBJ1-5	TRBV18	-	-	15	CASSLTQGYNQPQHF	TGTGCCAGCTCGCTAACCCAGGGCTACAATCAGCCCCAGCATTTT
TRBJ1-2	TRBV6-1	-	-	14	CASSESWTAYGYTF	TGTGCCAGCAGTGAATCCTGGACCGCCTATGGCTACACCTTC
TRBJ1-5	TRBV30	-	-	15	CAWSVRQGKSQPQHF	TGTGCCTGGAGTGTAAGGCAGGGAAAAAGTCAGCCCCAGCATTTT
TRBJ1-6	TRBV27	-	-	11	CAIGANSPLHF	TGTGCCATAGGGGCTAATTCACCCCTCCACTTT
TRBJ1-2	TRBV7-2	-	-	16	CASSLAGQGLGYGYTF	TGTGCCAGCAGCTTAGCGGGTCAGGGTTTGGGCTATGGCTACACCTTC
TRBJ1-2	TRBV6-6	-	-	16	CASSYSKNSRNYGYTF	TGTGCCAGCAGTTACTCTAAGAACAGCCGTAACTATGGCTACACCTTC
TRBJ1-1	TRBV30	-	-	13	CAWSISRDTEAFF	TGTGCCTGGAGTATCTCTCGGGACACTGAAGCTTTCTTT
TRBJ2-7	TRBV5-4	-	-	14	CASSSGPSSYEQYF	TGTGCCAGCAGCTCTGGGCCGAGCTCCTACGAGCAGTACTTC
TRBJ1-1	TRBV28	-	TRBD1	12	CASSTGGREAFF	TGTGCCAGCAGTACAGGGGGCAGGGAAGCTTTCTTT
TRBJ2-5	TRBV11-3	-	-	13	CASSLAIQETQYF	TGTGCCAGCAGCCTCGCCATCCAAGAGACCCAGTACTTC
TRBJ2-5	TRBV4-2	-	TRBD2	18	CASSQNLGTSGSWETQYF	TGTGCCAGCAGCCAAAACTTGGGGACTAGCGGGAGCTGGGAGACCCAGTACTTC
TRBJ1-3	TRBV29-1	-	-	12	CSVVTAGNTIYF	TGCAGCGTTGTAACCGCGGGAAACACCATATATTTT
TRBJ1-5	TRBV7-9	-	-	16	CASSAPAGSNNQPQHF	TGTGCCAGCAGCGCCCCTGCAGGGAGTAACAATCAGCCCCAGCATTTT
TRBJ1-4	TRBV7-9	-	TRBD1	14	CASSNRDRNEKLFF	TGTGCCAGCAGCAACAGGGACAGAAATGAAAAACTGTTTTTT
TRBJ1-4	TRBV24-1	-	TRBD1	16	CATSLGTGRIGEKLFF	TGTGCCACCAGCTTAGGGACAGGGCGAATCGGCGAAAAACTGTTTTTT
TRBJ1-5	TRBV10-3	-	-	15	CAISESAYSNQPQHF	TGTGCCATCAGTGAGTCGGCCTATAGCAATCAGCCCCAGCATTTT
TRBJ2-6	TRBV2	-	-	14	CASRGSSGANVLTF	TGTGCCAGCAGAGGGAGCTCTGGGGCCAACGTCCTGACTTTC
TRBJ1-4	TRBV4-1	-	-	12	CASSPPMGKLFF	TGCGCCAGCAGCCCTCCGATGGGGAAACTGTTTTTT
TRBJ1-2	TRBV27	-	TRBD1	15	CASSLDRGSNYGYTF	TGTGCCAGCAGTTTGGACAGGGGGTCTAACTATGGCTACACCTTC
TRBJ2-1	TRBV10-3	-	TRBD2	14	CAISASGGGDEQFF	TGTGCCATCAGCGCTAGCGGGGGTGGTGATGAGCAGTTCTTC
TRBJ1-5	TRBV4-2	-	TRBD1	17	CASSQGQGGYGNQPQHF	TGTGCCAGCAGCCAGGGACAGGGGGGGTACGGGAATCAGCCCCAGCATTTT
TRBJ2-3	TRBV4-3	-	-	13	CASSPGPTDTQYF	TGCGCCAGCAGCCCGGGACCCACAGATACGCAGTATTTT
TRBJ1-4	TRBV30	-	-	13	CAWSEAANEKLFF	TGTGCCTGGAGTGAGGCAGCGAATGAAAAACTGTTTTTT
TRBJ1-2	TRBV4-1	-	TRBD1	17	CASSQESSGRGIYGYTF	TGCGCCAGCAGCCAAGAGTCGTCGGGCAGGGGGATCTATGGCTACACCTTC
TRBJ2-2	TRBV7-9	-	-	14	CASSLDGGTGELFF	TGTGCCAGCAGCCTGGACGGGGGAACCGGGGAGCTGTTTTTT
TRBJ1-1	TRBV7-9	-	-	16	CASSRLAGGAWFEAFF	TGTGCCAGCAGCCGTTTAGCGGGTGGTGCGTGGTTTGAAGCTTTCTTT
TRBJ1-1	TRBV11-2	-	-	13	CASSFSGQTEAFF	TGTGCCAGCAGCTTTAGTGGACAAACTGAAGCTTTCTTT
TRBJ1-4	TRBV18	-	TRBD1	12	CASSPDREKLFF	TGTGCCAGCTCACCGGACAGGGAGAAACTGTTTTTT
TRBJ1-1	TRBV5-1	-	-	14	CASSLEQMNTEAFF	TGCGCCAGCAGCTTGGAACAGATGAACACTGAAGCTTTCTTT
TRBJ2-1	TRBV7-2	-	TRBD2	15	CASSSSGASYNEQFF	TGTGCCAGCAGCTCTAGCGGCGCTTCCTACAATGAGCAGTTCTTC
TRBJ1-4	TRBV19	-	-	15	CASSRPTGLGEKLFF	TGTGCCAGTAGTCGACCCACGGGGCTAGGGGAAAAACTGTTTTTT
TRBJ2-1	TRBV9	-	TRBD2	19	CASSVSLAGGRASYNEQFF	TGTGCCAGCAGCGTTTCACTAGCGGGGGGGCGAGCCTCCTACAATGAGCAGTTCTTC
TRBJ2-3	TRBV6-5	-	TRBD1	15	CASSPPGQGMDTQYF	TGTGCCAGCAGTCCGCCGGGACAGGGGATGGATACGCAGTATTTT
TRBJ2-2	TRBV12-3/TRBV12-4	-	-	12	CASRWGVGELFF	TGTGCCAGCAGGTGGGGTGTCGGGGAGCTGTTTTTT
TRBJ1-1	TRBV30	-	-	15	CAWSVPNRVNTEAFF	TGTGCCTGGAGTGTACCCAACAGGGTGAACACTGAAGCTTTCTTT
TRBJ2-3	TRBV4-1	-	-	15	CASSPRATSTDTQYF	TGCGCCAGCAGCCCCCGGGCGACGAGCACAGATACGCAGTATTTT
TRBJ2-3	TRBV9	-	TRBD2	17	CASSARLAGGSSDTQYF	TGTGCCAGCAGCGCAAGACTAGCGGGGGGGTCTTCGGATACGCAGTATTTT
TRBJ2-7	TRBV3-1/TRBV3-2	-	-	11	CASSSLYEQYF	TGTGCCAGCAGTTCCCTCTACGAGCAGTACTTC
TRBJ1-5	TRBV7-9	-	-	13	CASSPVGGQPQHF	TGTGCCAGCAGCCCCGTGGGGGGTCAGCCCCAGCATTTT
TRBJ1-4	TRBV4-2	-	-	14	CASSTGKGNEKLFF	TGTGCCAGCAGCACCGGGAAGGGGAATGAAAAACTGTTTTTT
TRBJ1-1	TRBV6-2/TRBV6-3	-	-	15	CASSYGQGMNTEAFF	TGTGCCAGCAGTTATGGCCAGGGCATGAACACTGAAGCTTTCTTT
TRBJ2-7	TRBV7-9	-	-	15	CASSLGSWSSYEQYF	TGTGCCAGCAGTCTGGGCTCCTGGAGCTCCTACGAGCAGTACTTC
TRBJ2-1	TRBV7-9	-	-	15	CASSLVSGAYNEQFF	TGTGCCAGCAGCTTAGTCAGTGGAGCCTACAATGAGCAGTTCTTC
TRBJ1-5	TRBV27	-	-	14	CASAWRDANQPQHF	TGTGCCAGCGCCTGGCGGGATGCCAATCAGCCCCAGCATTTT
TRBJ2-2	TRBV9	-	TRBD1	15	CASSGGQGAAGELFF	TGTGCCAGCAGCGGTGGACAGGGGGCTGCTGGGGAGCTGTTTTTT
TRBJ1-3	TRBV29-1	-	-	14	CSAGTPWGGNTIYF	TGCAGCGCCGGGACCCCATGGGGTGGAAACACCATATATTTT
TRBJ1-4	TRBV11-1	-	-	15	CASSSTGSPNEKLFF	TGTGCCAGCAGCTCTACGGGGAGCCCTAATGAAAAACTGTTTTTT